This T cell receptor (beta chain) was sequenced for a study of T cell changes during pregnancy in multiple sclerosis. The table came from immunoSEQ multiplex PCR; TCRdb's copy has only in-frame clones and leaves some out. In the table there are about 110,000 clones, less than 95% of which are singletons. This CDR3 contains 13 residues. The germline V gene has CDR1 MNHEY and CDR2 SMNVEV (reference sequence). V was shortened by 3 bases and J by 3 bases, with 9 bases between the two germline ends. Here the sequenced sample was peripheral blood, taken before pregnancy. The genes are TRBV27 and TRBJ2-7; D unclear. The clonotype comes from a female donor with multiple sclerosis, enrolled in a pregnancy study. The CDR3: CASSFAENYEQYF. DNA of the CDR3: TGTGCCAGCAGTTTCGCAGAAAACTACGAGCAGTACTTC.